Listed below are T cell receptor beta chains from one sample, sequenced in a study of blood T cell repertoires in COVID-19. Clones were sequenced by immunoSEQ multiplex PCR, and TCRdb holds only the in-frame ones, with some missing. Among about 140,000 clones, around 90% were seen once, and the ten largest hold more than 9%. Sequencing used peripheral blood. These receptors were taken from a man aged 55 to 70 with active or convalescent COVID-19. The CDR3 runs from the conserved cysteine through the conserved F or W. Fields, in order: J gene, D gene, clone size, V gene, CDR3 DNA, CDR3 protein. A D gene is named only where the DNA matches it firmly. Some rows mark clone size as missing; the rest say once, few, many or name a class of expanded clone.

TRBJ1-2 - once TRBV4-3 TGCGCCAGCAGCCAAGGAGGAAACTATGGCTACACCTTC CASSQGGNYGYTF
TRBJ2-3 - - TRBV5-1 TGCGCCAGCAGCTTGGTTCCAGGTAAAGATACGCAGTATTTT CASSLVPGKDTQYF
TRBJ2-2 - - TRBV12-3/TRBV12-4 TGTGCCAGCAGTTTATCGGGGGCCGGGGAGCTGTTTTTT CASSLSGAGELFF
TRBJ1-5 - - TRBV28 TGTGCCAGCAGTTTGGCGGTCAATCAGCCCCAGCATTTT CASSLAVNQPQHF
TRBJ2-3 - - TRBV25-1 TGTGCCAGCAGTGTTGGGGGGATCGGCACAGATACGCAGTATTTT CASSVGGIGTDTQYF
TRBJ1-2 TRBD1 - TRBV6-5 TGTGCCAGCAGTCGACAGGGGACTGGCTACACCTTC CASSRQGTGYTF
TRBJ1-2 TRBD1 once TRBV27 TGTGCCAGCAGTTATCGAACAGGGGAAGGCTACACCTTC CASSYRTGEGYTF
TRBJ1-4 - once TRBV11-2 TGTGCCAGCAGCTTTGGCAGGGTTGAAAAACTGTTTTTT CASSFGRVEKLFF
TRBJ2-7 - - TRBV27 TGTGCCAGCATTCGCGGGGCTAACTCCTACGAGCAGTACTTC CASIRGANSYEQYF
TRBJ1-4 - - TRBV2 TGTGCCAGCAGGGGGGGTGGGAATGAAAAACTGTTTTTT CASRGGGNEKLFF
TRBJ2-1 TRBD2 - TRBV10-3 TGTGCCATCAGTGAGGCGGGAGGGCCGATGAATGAGCAGTTCTTC CAISEAGGPMNEQFF
TRBJ2-1 TRBD2 - TRBV29-1 TGCAGCGCTAAACTAGCGGCTCGCTACAATGAGCAGTTCTTC CSAKLAARYNEQFF
TRBJ2-7 - - TRBV2 TGTGCCAGCAGTGAACAGGGTACTTTCTACGAGCAGTACTTC CASSEQGTFYEQYF
TRBJ1-1 - - TRBV7-8 TGTGCCAGCAGCTTAACTACAGGTACGACTGAAGCTTTCTTT CASSLTTGTTEAFF
TRBJ1-2 TRBD1 - TRBV5-1 TGCGCCAGCAGCTTGGAGGGCAGGGGGCTCGGTGGCTACACCTTC CASSLEGRGLGGYTF
TRBJ1-2 - - TRBV6-5 TGTGCCAGCAGCCCCTTCAGGGGATTTGGCTACACCTTC CASSPFRGFGYTF
TRBJ2-7 TRBD1 - TRBV9 TGTGCCAGCAACCCGGGACAGGGGGCCGGCTACGAGCAGTACTTC CASNPGQGAGYEQYF
TRBJ2-2 - - TRBV10-3 TGTGGGGTCAGTGAGTCCGTCGGGGAGCTGTTTTTT CGVSESVGELFF
TRBJ2-6 TRBD2 - TRBV9 TGTGCCAGCAGCCTGAAACCGGGACTAGCGGGGATCTCTGGGGCCAACGTCCTGACTTTC CASSLKPGLAGISGANVLTF
TRBJ1-1 - - TRBV9 TGTGCCAGCAGCGTAGCGCAGGGCTTAGACACTGAAGCTTTCTTT CASSVAQGLDTEAFF
TRBJ1-5 TRBD1 - TRBV7-9 TGTGCCAGCAGCCTCGGGACAGGGACTAATAGCAATCAGCCCCAGCATTTT CASSLGTGTNSNQPQHF
TRBJ2-3 - - TRBV5-4 TGTGCCAGCAGCCCGCCGGGACAAATAAGCACAGATACGCAGTATTTT CASSPPGQISTDTQYF
TRBJ2-7 TRBD1 - TRBV12-3/TRBV12-4 TGTGCCAGCTCTCCGGGACAGAATGAGCAGTACTTC CASSPGQNEQYF
TRBJ2-7 - - TRBV9 TGTGCCAGCAGCTCCCGACATTACGAGCAGTACTTC CASSSRHYEQYF
TRBJ1-5 - - TRBV9 TGTGCCAGCAGCGTAGGGGGCGGGGTGGATGGGCCCCAGCATTTT CASSVGGGVDGPQHF